This T cell receptor beta chain was obtained from a study of untreated major depressive disorder. This CDR3 is built from 14 residues. The V gene lost 4 bases and the J gene lost 2 bases, with 11 bases spanning the gap. Per the germline V gene, CDR1 is SGHNT and CDR2 is YYREEE (reference sequence). Assay used: immunoSEQ multiplex PCR; TCRdb lists only in-frame clones, some missing. The sample shows 20,000 or so clones, more than 75% of them seen only once. Each donor gave 25 to 30 ml of EDTA blood. The specimen sequenced was CD4+ T cells from PBMCs. The chain recombines TRBV5-4 with TRBJ2-3, with TRBD1 as a possible D gene (6 bases). The TCR comes from a woman in her 30s in good health. Here the CDR3 reads CASSLQGYTDTQYF. For the CDR3, the DNA is TGTGCCAGCAGCCTACAGGGATACACAGATACGCAGTATTTT.